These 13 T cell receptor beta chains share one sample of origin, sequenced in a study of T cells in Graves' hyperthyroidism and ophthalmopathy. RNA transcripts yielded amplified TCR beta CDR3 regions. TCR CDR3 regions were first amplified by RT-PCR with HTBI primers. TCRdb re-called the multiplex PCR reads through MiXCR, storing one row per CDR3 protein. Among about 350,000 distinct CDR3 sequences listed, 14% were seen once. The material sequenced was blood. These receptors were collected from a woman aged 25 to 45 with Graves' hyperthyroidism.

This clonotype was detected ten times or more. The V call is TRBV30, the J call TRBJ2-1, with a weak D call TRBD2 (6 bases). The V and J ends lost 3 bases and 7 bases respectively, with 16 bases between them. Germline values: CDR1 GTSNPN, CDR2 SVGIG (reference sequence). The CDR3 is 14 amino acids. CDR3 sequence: CAWRAGGVENEQFF. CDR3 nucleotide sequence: TGTGCCTGGAGGGCCGGAGGGGTAGAGAATGAGCAGTTCTTC.

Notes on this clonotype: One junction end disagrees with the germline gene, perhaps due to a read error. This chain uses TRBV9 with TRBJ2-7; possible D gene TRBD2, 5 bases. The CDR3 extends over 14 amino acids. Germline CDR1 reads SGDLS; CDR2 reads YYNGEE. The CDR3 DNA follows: TGTGCCAGCAGCGTAGCTAGCAGCTCCTACGAGCAGTGCTTC. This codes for CASSVASSSYEQCF.

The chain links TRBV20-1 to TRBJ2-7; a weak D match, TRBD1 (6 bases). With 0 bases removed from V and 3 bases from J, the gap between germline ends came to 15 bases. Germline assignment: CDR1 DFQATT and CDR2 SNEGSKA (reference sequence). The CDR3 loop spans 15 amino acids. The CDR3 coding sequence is TGCAGTGCTAGAGATGGAGACAGGAGAATCTACGAGCAGTACTTC. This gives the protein CSARDGDRRIYEQYF.

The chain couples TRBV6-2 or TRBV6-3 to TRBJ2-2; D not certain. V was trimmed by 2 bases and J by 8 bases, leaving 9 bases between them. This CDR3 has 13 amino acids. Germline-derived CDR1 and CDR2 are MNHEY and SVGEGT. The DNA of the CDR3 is TGTGCCAGCAGTTACGGTACATGGGGGGAGCTGTTTTTT. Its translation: CASSYGTWGELFF.

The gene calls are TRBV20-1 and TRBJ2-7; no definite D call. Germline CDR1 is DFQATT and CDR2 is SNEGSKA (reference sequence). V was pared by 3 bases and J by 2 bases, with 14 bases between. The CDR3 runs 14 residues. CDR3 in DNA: TGCAGTGCTAGGTGGCGGACCTCGGCCTACGAGCAGTACTTC. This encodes CSARWRTSAYEQYF.

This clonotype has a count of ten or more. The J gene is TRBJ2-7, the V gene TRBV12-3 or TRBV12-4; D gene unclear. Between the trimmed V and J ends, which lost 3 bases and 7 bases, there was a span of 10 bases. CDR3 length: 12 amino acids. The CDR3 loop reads CASSFGGWEQYF. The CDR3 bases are TGTGCCAGCAGTTTTGGTGGCTGGGAGCAGTACTTC.

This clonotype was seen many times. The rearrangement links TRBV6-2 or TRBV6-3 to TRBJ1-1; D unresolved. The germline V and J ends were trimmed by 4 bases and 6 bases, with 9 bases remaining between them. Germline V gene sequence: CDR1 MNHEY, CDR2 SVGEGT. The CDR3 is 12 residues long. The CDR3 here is CASSFGGAEAFF. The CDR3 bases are TGTGCCAGCAGTTTTGGCGGTGCTGAAGCTTTCTTT.

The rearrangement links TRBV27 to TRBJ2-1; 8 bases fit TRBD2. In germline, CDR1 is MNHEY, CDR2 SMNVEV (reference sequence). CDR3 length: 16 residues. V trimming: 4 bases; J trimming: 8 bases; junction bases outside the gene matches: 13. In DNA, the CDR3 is TGTGCCAGCAGTTCGCCCGGGACTAGGCTCATGGATGAGCAGTTCTTC. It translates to CASSSPGTRLMDEQFF.

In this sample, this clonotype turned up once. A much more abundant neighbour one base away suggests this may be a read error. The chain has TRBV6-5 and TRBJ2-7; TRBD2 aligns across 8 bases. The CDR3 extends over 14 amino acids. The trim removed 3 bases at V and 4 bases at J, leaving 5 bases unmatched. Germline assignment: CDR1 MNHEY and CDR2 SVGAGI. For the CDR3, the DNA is TGTGCCAGCAGTTATCTGGTAGCGGGGTACGAGCAGTACTTC. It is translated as CASSYLVAGYEQYF.

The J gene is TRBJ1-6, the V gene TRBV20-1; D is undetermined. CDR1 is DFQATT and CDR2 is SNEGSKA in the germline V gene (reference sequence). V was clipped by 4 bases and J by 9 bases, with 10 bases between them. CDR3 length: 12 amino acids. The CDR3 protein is CSAMQLGSPLHF. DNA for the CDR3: TGCAGTGCTATGCAGTTGGGTTCACCCCTCCACTTT.

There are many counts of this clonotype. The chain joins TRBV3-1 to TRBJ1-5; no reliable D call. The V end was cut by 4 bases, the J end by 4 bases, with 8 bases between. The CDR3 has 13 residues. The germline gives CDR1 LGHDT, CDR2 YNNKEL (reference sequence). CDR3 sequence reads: CASSPGRNQPQHF. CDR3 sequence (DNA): TGTGCCAGCAGCCCTGGACGAAATCAGCCCCAGCATTTT.

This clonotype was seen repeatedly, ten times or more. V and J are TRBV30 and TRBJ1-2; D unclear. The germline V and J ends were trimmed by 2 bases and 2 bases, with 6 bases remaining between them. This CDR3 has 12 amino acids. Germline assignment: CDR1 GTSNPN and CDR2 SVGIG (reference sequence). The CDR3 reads CAWSRGNYGYTF. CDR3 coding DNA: TGTGCCTGGAGTCGAGGGAACTATGGCTACACCTTC.

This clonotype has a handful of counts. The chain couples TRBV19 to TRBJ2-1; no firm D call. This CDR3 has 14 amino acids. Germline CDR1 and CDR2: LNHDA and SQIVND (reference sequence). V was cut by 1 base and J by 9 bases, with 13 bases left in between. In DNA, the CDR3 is TGTGCCAGTAGTATAGTATCTCATCTAGGTGAGCAGTTCTTC. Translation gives CASSIVSHLGEQFF.